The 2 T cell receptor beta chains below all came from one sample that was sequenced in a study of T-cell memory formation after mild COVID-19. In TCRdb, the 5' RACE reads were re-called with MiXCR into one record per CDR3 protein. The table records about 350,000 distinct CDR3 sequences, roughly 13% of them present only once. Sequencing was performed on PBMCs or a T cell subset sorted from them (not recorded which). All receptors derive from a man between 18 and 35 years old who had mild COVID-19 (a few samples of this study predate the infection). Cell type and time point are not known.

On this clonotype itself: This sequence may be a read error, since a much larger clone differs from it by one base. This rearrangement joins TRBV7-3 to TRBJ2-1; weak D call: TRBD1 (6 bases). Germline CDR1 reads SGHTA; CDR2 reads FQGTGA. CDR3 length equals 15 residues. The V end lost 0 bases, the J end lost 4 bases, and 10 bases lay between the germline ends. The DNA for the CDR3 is TGTGCCAGCAGCTTAACGGGGGCCATTTACAATGAGCAGTTCTTC. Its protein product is CASSLTGAIYNEQFF.

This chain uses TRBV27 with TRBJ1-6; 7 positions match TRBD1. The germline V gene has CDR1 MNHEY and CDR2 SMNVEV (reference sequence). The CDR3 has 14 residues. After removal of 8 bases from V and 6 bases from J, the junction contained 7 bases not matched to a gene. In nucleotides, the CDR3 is TGTGCCAGCGGTAACAGGGGCCGTAATTCACCCCTCCACTTT. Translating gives CASGNRGRNSPLHF.